The 21 T cell receptor beta chains below were found in one sample sequenced in a study of shared clonotypes between healthy human individuals. The data were produced by immunoSEQ multiplex PCR, yet TCRdb's version contains in-frame clones alone and is incomplete. The sample shows roughly 2.2 million clones, more than 80% of them seen only once. The specimen was naive CD4+ T cells from PBMCs. The subset denotes: CD45RA+ positively selected. The receptor set was obtained from a man between 18 and 29 years old in good health. Some clones in this sample may be carry-over from other donors' samples.

The chain links TRBV21-1 to TRBJ1-2. TRBV21-1 is annotated as a pseudogene. This CDR3 contains 16 residues. The CDR3 loop reads CASTRGEGARSYGYTF. CDR3 DNA: TGTGCCAGCACCCGTGGGGAGGGGGCGCGTAGCTATGGCTACACCTTC.

This sequence joins TRBV25-1 and TRBJ1-4; perhaps TRBD1 as D (5 bases). This CDR3 has 12 amino acids. In germline, CDR1 is MGHDK, CDR2 SYGVNS. With 6 bases removed from V and 8 bases from J, the gap between germline ends came to 10 bases. CDR3 in amino acids: CASSPGFEKLFF. The CDR3 bases are TGTGCCAGCAGCCCAGGGTTCGAAAAACTGTTTTTT.

The chain is built from TRBV7-9 and TRBJ1-2; D remains ambiguous. V was clipped by 6 bases and J by 3 bases, with 14 bases between them. The CDR3 is 14 amino acids. CDR1 and CDR2 (germline): SEHNR, FQNEAQ (reference sequence). The CDR3 DNA reads as TGTGCCAGCAGGCCGGGTCCCAACGACTATGGCTACACCTTC. Translation: CASRPGPNDYGYTF.

This sequence joins TRBV6-1 and TRBJ2-5, with 9 nucleotides matching TRBD1. From germline, CDR1 is MNHNS and CDR2 SASEGT. J was trimmed by 5 bases and V by 6 bases; bases with no gene match: 10. CDR3 size: 15 residues. CDR3 DNA sequence: TGTGCCAGCAGCCAAATGCGTGGACAGGGGGAGACCCAGTACTTC. Translating it yields CASSQMRGQGETQYF.

V and J are TRBV7-2 and TRBJ1-4; 8 positions match TRBD1. Germline V gives CDR1 SGHTA, CDR2 FQGNSA. CDR3 length: 15 amino acids. V shed 5 bases and J 8 bases; nucleotides not matched to a gene: 10. The CDR3 protein is CASSPGQGFREKLFF. For the CDR3, the DNA is TGTGCCAGCAGCCCTGGACAGGGCTTTCGGGAAAAACTGTTTTTT.

The chain joins TRBV5-1 to TRBJ2-7, with D tentatively TRBD1 (6 bases). V lost 4 bases to trimming and J lost 5 bases, with 16 bases between them. CDR1 and CDR2 (germline): SGHRS, YFSETQ. This CDR3 has 14 residues. CDR3 coding DNA: TGCGCCAGCAGCATGGGGACACCGGTCGACGAGCAGTACTTC. Translating it yields CASSMGTPVDEQYF.

Worth noting for this clone: This CDR3 is also generated by other DNA sequences in the sample. The chain is built from TRBV5-1 and TRBJ2-7; 12 bases match TRBD2. V was clipped by 0 bases and J by 4 bases; unmatched bases: 5. CDR1 SGHRS and CDR2 YFSETQ come from the germline V gene. The CDR3 runs 16 residues. The CDR3 sequence is CASSLVLAGGPYEQYF. DNA for the CDR3: TGCGCCAGCAGCTTGGTCCTAGCGGGAGGGCCGTACGAGCAGTACTTC.

The chain couples TRBV20-1 to TRBJ1-1; D is uncertain. CDR1 and CDR2 from the germline V gene are DFQATT and SNEGSKA (reference sequence). V was trimmed by 4 bases and J by 8 bases, leaving 11 bases between them. The CDR3 runs to 11 residues. The CDR3 nucleotides read TGCAGTGCTAACCCCGGGATCGAAGCTTTCTTT. Amino acids: CSANPGIEAFF.

About this clone: Other DNA sequences in this sample translate to the same CDR3. The V and J genes are TRBV6-6 and TRBJ2-3; D might be TRBD2 (5 bases). Germline V lookup: CDR1 MNHNY, CDR2 SVGAGI (reference sequence). The CDR3 extends over 12 amino acids. V was cut by 5 bases and J by 6 bases, with 9 bases left in between. Here the CDR3 reads CASSPTGDTQYF. The DNA for the CDR3 is TGTGCCAGCAGTCCAACGGGGGATACGCAGTATTTT.

V is TRBV5-5 and J is TRBJ2-7; D is possibly TRBD1 or TRBD2 (6 bases each). Between the trimmed V and J ends, which lost 5 bases and 4 bases, there was a span of 19 bases. CDR1 is SGHKS and CDR2 is YYEKEE in the germline V gene (reference sequence). The CDR3 sequence is 15 residues long. The DNA for the CDR3 is TGTGCCAGCAGGAAGCCGGGTGCGGGACAATACGAGCAGTACTTC. As protein: CASRKPGAGQYEQYF. Supplemented by reference TRBV5-5 and TRBJ2-7, the full variable domain reads DAGVTQSPTHLIKTRGQQVTLRCSPISGHKSVSWYQQVLGQGPQFIFQYYEKEERGRGNFPDRFSARQFPNYSSELNVNALLLGDSALYLCASRKPGAGQYEQYFGPGTRLTVT.

The rearrangement uses TRBV28 and TRBJ2-4, with a weak D call TRBD1 (6 bases). Trimming left V 5 bases short and J 1 base short, with 18 bases between. The CDR3 spans 17 residues. From germline, CDR1 is MDHEN and CDR2 SYDVKM. In nucleotides, the CDR3 is TGTGCCAGCAGTCACCCCTACAGGGTTCAGGCCAAAAACATTCAGTACTTC. This sequence encodes CASSHPYRVQAKNIQYF.

This clone was recorded a few times. Other DNA variants within this sample encode the same CDR3. The V call is TRBV6-1, the J call TRBJ1-2; perhaps TRBD1 as D (5 bases). Germline V gene lookup returns CDR1 MNHNS and CDR2 SASEGT. The CDR3 covers 15 residues. Trimming left V 0 bases short and J 4 bases short, with 12 bases between. The CDR3 nucleotides read TGTGCCAGCAGTGAAGCCGGGAGGGGAGGCTATGGCTACACCTTC. Translated, it gives CASSEAGRGGYGYTF.

Concerning this clone itself: This sample also contains other DNA sequences that code for the same CDR3. This sequence joins TRBV5-1 and TRBJ2-2; no clear D. Germline CDR1 is SGHRS and CDR2 is YFSETQ. The CDR3 sequence is 14 residues long. The V and J ends lost 0 bases and 5 bases respectively, with 8 bases between them. As DNA, the CDR3 is TGCGCCAGCAGCTTGGGCGGACCGACCGGGGAGCTGTTTTTT. The encoded protein is CASSLGGPTGELFF.

The chain has TRBV19 and TRBJ2-7; D gene unclear. This CDR3 contains 13 residues. Germline V CDR1 and CDR2: LNHDA, SQIVND (reference sequence). Trimming pared 8 bases from V and 2 bases from J, leaving 13 bases between. The DNA of the CDR3 is TGTGCCAGTCGGTTGGGCAGAACCTACGAGCAGTACTTC. This sequence encodes CASRLGRTYEQYF.

On this clone: Mismatch with germline at one junction end may stem from a read error. V gene TRBV5-8 combines with J gene TRBJ1-4; D gene ambiguous. Looked up from germline, CDR1 is SGHTS and CDR2 is YDEGEE. The CDR3 runs to 11 residues. This CDR3 is CASSLAGSGVF. CDR3 DNA: TGTGCCAGCAGCTTGGCGGGCTCTGGGGTTTTT.

This chain joins TRBV19 and TRBJ2-1; D is uncertain. The length of the CDR3 is 17 residues. V was clipped by 8 bases and J by 1 base, with 21 bases between them. CDR1 is LNHDA, CDR2 SQIVND, per germline (reference sequence). CDR3 amino acids: CASSPGRRLGSYNEQFF. The CDR3, as DNA: TGTGCCAGTTCCCCCGGTCGGCGATTAGGGTCCTACAATGAGCAGTTCTTC. The full variable domain, with the rest looked up from reference TRBV19 and TRBJ2-1, is DGGITQSPKYLFRKEGQNVTLSCEQNLNHDAMYWYRQDPGQGLRLIYYSQIVNDFQKGDIAEGYSVSREKKESFPLTVTSAQKNPTAFYLCASSPGRRLGSYNEQFFGPGTRLTVL.

The gene calls are TRBV28 and TRBJ1-2; 7 nucleotides match TRBD1. Germline loops: CDR1 MDHEN, CDR2 SYDVKM. Germline trimming cut 6 bases from V and 0 bases from J; bases unmatched to any gene: 10. The CDR3 length is 16 residues. The CDR3 nucleotides are TGTGCCAGCAGCCAGGCTGGAGACAGGGCTAACTATGGCTACACCTTC. As protein: CASSQAGDRANYGYTF.

This clone came up once. The chain combines TRBV9 with TRBJ2-2; D uncertain. The CDR3 totals 16 residues. Between the trimmed V and J ends, which lost 0 bases and 1 base, there was a span of 10 bases. CDR1 is SGDLS and CDR2 is YYNGEE in the germline V gene. The CDR3 nucleotides are TGTGCCAGCAGCGTAGACTTGGTGTGGAACACCGGGGAGCTGTTTTTT. The encoded protein is CASSVDLVWNTGELFF.

The chain links TRBV15 to TRBJ2-1; the match to TRBD2 covers 7 bases. J gave up 0 bases and V 1 base, and 9 bases lay outside the gene matches. This CDR3 spans 18 amino acids. The germline CDR1 and CDR2 sequences are LNHNV and YYDKDF (reference sequence). CDR3 nucleotides: TGTGCCACCAGCAGAGGGCCTCGAGCTAGCGGCTCCTACAATGAGCAGTTCTTC. Translation gives CATSRGPRASGSYNEQFF. The full variable domain, in which reference TRBV15 and TRBJ2-1 provide the parts outside the CDR3, is DAMVIQNPRYQVTQFGKPVTLSCSQTLNHNVMYWYQQKSSQAPKLLFHYYDKDFNNEADTPDNFQSRRPNTSFCFLDIRSPGLGDTAMYLCATSRGPRASGSYNEQFFGPGTRLTVL.

This clone has a handful of counts. This CDR3 is also generated by other DNA sequences in the sample. This chain links TRBV28 with TRBJ2-7; TRBD1 aligns across 7 bases. From germline, CDR1 is MDHEN and CDR2 SYDVKM. The CDR3 is made up of 11 amino acids. The V segment lost 8 bases and the J segment 2 bases; nucleotides outside the gene matches: 0. CDR3 region: CASGTAYEQYF. In nucleotides, the CDR3 is TGTGCCAGCGGGACAGCCTACGAGCAGTACTTC.

The chain has TRBV4-2 and TRBJ1-2; D gene uncertain. In germline, CDR1 is LGHNA, CDR2 YNFKEQ. The CDR3 consists of 13 residues. The germline V and J ends were trimmed by 0 bases and 7 bases, with 9 bases remaining between them. The CDR3 loop reads CASSQDLYGGYTF. DNA of the CDR3: TGTGCCAGCAGCCAAGACTTGTACGGTGGCTACACCTTC.